The 2 T cell receptor beta chains below come from one sample, sequenced in a study of shared clonotypes between healthy human individuals. The data were produced by immunoSEQ multiplex PCR, yet TCRdb's version contains in-frame clones alone and is incomplete. Of some 1 million clones in the sample, approximately 72% were seen once. The sequenced material came from memory CD4+ T cells sorted from blood. Subset described: CD45RA-negative fraction. The receptors were gathered from a young man in good health.

This clone appeared a few times. The genes are TRBV10-2 and TRBJ2-5; D may be TRBD1 (5 bases). The V and J ends lost 8 bases and 5 bases respectively, with 9 bases between them. This CDR3 comprises 11 residues. Germline V gene sequence: CDR1 WSHSY, CDR2 SAAADI. The CDR3 region is CASGKGETQYF. The CDR3 DNA reads as TGCGCCAGCGGAAAGGGGGAGACCCAGTACTTC.

The CDR3 loop reads CASSIASGVNEKLFF. The CDR3 DNA follows: TGTGCCAGTAGTATAGCGTCGGGAGTTAATGAAAAACTGTTTTTT. The V call is TRBV19, the J call TRBJ1-4; no clear D. This CDR3 has 15 residues. V was trimmed by 1 base and J by 4 bases, leaving 10 bases between them. Germline assignment: CDR1 LNHDA and CDR2 SQIVND (reference sequence).